This record looks at one TCR beta chain sequence and its context. The antigen remains unidentified. This sample is part of a study of T cell responses to AZD1222 COVID-19 vaccine. Combined were second doses at about 4 or about 12 weeks. Germline values: CDR1 WSHSY, CDR2 SAAADI. The CDR3 covers 13 residues. The V segment lost 5 bases and the J segment 2 bases; nucleotides outside the gene matches: 2. Study-level findings and limits: Repertoires were obtained solely post-peak T cell response. Baseline serostatus was positive in only six AZD1222 recipients. Clonal diversity may have been underestimated, and the donors were mostly white British, with more females than males.

Sequencing was performed with immunoSEQ multiplex PCR; in TCRdb, only in-frame clones are kept and a portion is missing. The sample records about 130,000 clones, roughly 89% being singletons. This specimen was peripheral blood, taken 28 days after the second AZD1222 dose. V gene TRBV10-2 combines with J gene TRBJ2-5; TRBD2 aligns across 7 bases. The receptor's source is an adult who received the AZD1222 COVID-19 vaccine. In DNA form, the CDR3 reads TGCGCCAGCAGTATGGGGGGGCAAGAGACCCAGTACTTC. Protein product: CASSMGGQETQYF.